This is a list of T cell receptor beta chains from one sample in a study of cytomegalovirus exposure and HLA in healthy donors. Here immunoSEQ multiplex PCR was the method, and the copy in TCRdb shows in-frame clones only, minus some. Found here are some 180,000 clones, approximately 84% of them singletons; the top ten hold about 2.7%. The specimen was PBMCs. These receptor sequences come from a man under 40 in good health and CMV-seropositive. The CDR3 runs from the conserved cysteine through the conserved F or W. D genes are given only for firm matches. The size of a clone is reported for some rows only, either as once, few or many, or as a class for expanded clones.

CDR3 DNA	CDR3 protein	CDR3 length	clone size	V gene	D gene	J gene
TGTTCCAGCAGCCGCGGTAGCAATCAGCCCCAGCATTTT	CSSSRGSNQPQHF	13	-	TRBV7-9	-	TRBJ1-5
TGTGCCAGCAGTCCGCAGGAGACCCAGTACTTC	CASSPQETQYF	11	-	TRBV6-1	-	TRBJ2-5
TGTGCCAGCAGCCATAGTAGCTCCTACAATGAGCAGTTCTTC	CASSHSSSYNEQFF	14	-	TRBV11-3	-	TRBJ2-1
TGTGCCAGCAGCCCCGGACAAGGCCCGAACACCGGGGAGCTGTTTTTT	CASSPGQGPNTGELFF	16	-	TRBV5-4	-	TRBJ2-2
TGTGCCAGCAGCTGGGAGGGCTTGGGCGGGGAGCTGTTTTTT	CASSWEGLGGELFF	14	-	TRBV7-2	TRBD2	TRBJ2-2
TGTGCCAGCAGTTTAGGGGACAGATACACAGATACGCAGTATTTT	CASSLGDRYTDTQYF	15	-	TRBV27	TRBD1	TRBJ2-3
TGCAGCGTTGAAGACTTCCGCGGGGAGGGGCCTTTGGAGACCCAGTACTTC	CSVEDFRGEGPLETQYF	17	-	TRBV29-1	TRBD2	TRBJ2-5
TGTGCCAGCAGTTGGGGACTAGCGGGAGGAGAGACCCAGTACTTC	CASSWGLAGGETQYF	15	few	TRBV6-6	TRBD2	TRBJ2-5
TGCGCCAGCAGCTCGGGGGTGCTTAGCAGCACTGAAGCTTTCTTT	CASSSGVLSSTEAFF	15	-	TRBV5-1	-	TRBJ1-1
TGTGCCAGCAGCTTGGGGACAGGGATCAACCATGAAAAACTGTTTTTT	CASSLGTGINHEKLFF	16	-	TRBV5-5	TRBD1	TRBJ1-4